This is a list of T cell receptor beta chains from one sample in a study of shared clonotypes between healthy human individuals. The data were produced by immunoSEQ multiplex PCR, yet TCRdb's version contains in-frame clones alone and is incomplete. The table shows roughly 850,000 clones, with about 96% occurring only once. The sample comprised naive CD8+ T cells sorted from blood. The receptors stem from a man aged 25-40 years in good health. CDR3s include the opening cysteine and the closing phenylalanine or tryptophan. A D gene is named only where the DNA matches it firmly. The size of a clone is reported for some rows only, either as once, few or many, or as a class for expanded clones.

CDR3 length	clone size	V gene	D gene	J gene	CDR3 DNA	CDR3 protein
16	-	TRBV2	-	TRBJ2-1	TGTGCCAGCAGTACAATAGCGCGGAGAGGGTCTACTGAGCAGTTCTTC	CASSTIARRGSTEQFF
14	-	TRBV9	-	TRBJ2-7	TGTGCCAGCAGCGGTACTAGGGCGGGCTACGAGCAGTACTTC	CASSGTRAGYEQYF
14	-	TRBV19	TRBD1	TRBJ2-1	TGTGCCAGTAGTATCGGGACAGGCTACAATGAGCAGTTCTTC	CASSIGTGYNEQFF
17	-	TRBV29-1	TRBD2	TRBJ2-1	TGCAGCGTTGATGCCCTAGCGGGAGGGGGTACCTACAATGAGCAGTTCTTC	CSVDALAGGGTYNEQFF
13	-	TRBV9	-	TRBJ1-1	TGTGCCAGCAGCGTATTTGAATTGAGTGAAGCTTTCTTT	CASSVFELSEAFF
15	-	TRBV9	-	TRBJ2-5	TGTGCCAGCAGCGTAGAAGACGGATTAACCGAGACCCAGTACTTC	CASSVEDGLTETQYF
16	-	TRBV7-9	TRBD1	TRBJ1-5	TGTGCCAGCAGCTTAGTTGGACAGGGCCTTCTTCAGCCCCAGCATTTT	CASSLVGQGLLQPQHF
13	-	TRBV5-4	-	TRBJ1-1	TGTGCCAGCAGTCCACAAGGGGACACTGAAGCTTTCTTT	CASSPQGDTEAFF
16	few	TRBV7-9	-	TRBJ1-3	TGTGCCAGCAGCTCTAGAACAGGAGCCTCTGGAAACACCATATATTTT	CASSSRTGASGNTIYF
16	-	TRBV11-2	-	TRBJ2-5	TGTGCCACCTATGAGGGGGGAAAAGCGGGACCAGAGACCCAGTACTTC	CATYEGGKAGPETQYF
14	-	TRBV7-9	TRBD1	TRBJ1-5	TGTGCCAGCAGCCCCGACAGGGGGAATCAGCCCCAGCATTTT	CASSPDRGNQPQHF
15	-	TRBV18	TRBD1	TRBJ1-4	TGTGCCAGCTCACCGGGACAGGGGCGCAATGAAAAACTGTTTTTT	CASSPGQGRNEKLFF
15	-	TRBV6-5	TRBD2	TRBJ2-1	TGTGCCAGCAGTTCTAGCGGGACTGCCTTCAATGAGCAGTTCTTC	CASSSSGTAFNEQFF